The present T cell receptor beta chain was sequenced within a study of CD8 T cells in ankylosing spondylitis. Germline values: CDR1 SQVTM, CDR2 ANQGSEA. V lost 4 bases and J 8 bases, leaving 11 bases between the germline ends. The CDR3 is made up of 11 amino acids. Whole-study findings and limits: As reported, disease-linked clones showed significant enrichment in matched ankylosing spondylitis synovial fluid. Characteristic of ankylosing spondylitis blood, it appeared, was a TCR beta motif comprising about 8 highly homologous variants. Reactive arthritis synovial fluid and blood were previously reported to contain some motif variants.

Quantitative 5'-RACE with molecular barcodes generated TCR beta libraries. TCRdb processed the 5' RACE reads anew with MiXCR; each CDR3 protein has one entry. The sample yields 200,000 to 250,000 distinct CDR3 sequences, about 10% seen once. This clonotype was seen at least ten times. Its matching antigen is unknown. Sequencing was carried out using blood, either unsorted or a sorted T cell fraction (not recorded which). V usage is TRBV29-1 and J usage is TRBJ1-2; no clear D. The source of this sequence is a male donor with ankylosing spondylitis or in good health (not recorded which). CDR3 in DNA: TGCAGCGTTGCAGGTCTCGAGGGCTACACCTTC. Translating it yields CSVAGLEGYTF.